The source of this T cell receptor (beta chain) is a study of shared clonotypes between healthy human individuals. Whole-study context: Each donor's CD4 naive and CD4 memory cells filled three plates apiece, CD8 naive two, and CD8 memory one.

Study-level points and caveats: Across a handful of donors, naive CD4 shared 5% to 6.5%, naive CD8 around 3.5%, memory CD4 about 2.5%, memory CD8 0.4% to 0.5%.

Sequencing used immunoSEQ multiplex PCR; TCRdb keeps in-frame clones, though not all of them. The sample has roughly 2,300,000 clones, less than 95% seen once. The CDR3 has 16 residues. V shed 2 bases, J shed 0 bases, and the junction held 6 bases outside the gene matches. CDR1 is SGHTA and CDR2 is FQGNSA in the germline V gene. In the case of this clone: Its antigen is not known.

Material for sequencing was naive CD4+ T cells from PBMCs. Noted subset: CD45RA+ positively selected. The V call is TRBV7-2, the J call TRBJ2-7; 8 bases are a match to TRBD2. The clonotype was recovered from a young man in good health. Some clones in this sample may be carry-over from other donors' samples. CDR3 nucleotides: TGTGCCAGCAGCTTACTAAACGGGAGGGTCTCCTACGAGCAGTACTTC. This sequence encodes CASSLLNGRVSYEQYF. Full variable domain (missing parts from reference TRBV7-2 and TRBJ2-7): GAGVSQSPSNKVTEKGKDVELRCDPISGHTALYWYRQSLGQGLEFLIYFQGNSAPDKSGLPSDRFSAERTGGSVSTLTIQRTQQEDSAVYLCASSLLNGRVSYEQYFGPGTRLTVT.